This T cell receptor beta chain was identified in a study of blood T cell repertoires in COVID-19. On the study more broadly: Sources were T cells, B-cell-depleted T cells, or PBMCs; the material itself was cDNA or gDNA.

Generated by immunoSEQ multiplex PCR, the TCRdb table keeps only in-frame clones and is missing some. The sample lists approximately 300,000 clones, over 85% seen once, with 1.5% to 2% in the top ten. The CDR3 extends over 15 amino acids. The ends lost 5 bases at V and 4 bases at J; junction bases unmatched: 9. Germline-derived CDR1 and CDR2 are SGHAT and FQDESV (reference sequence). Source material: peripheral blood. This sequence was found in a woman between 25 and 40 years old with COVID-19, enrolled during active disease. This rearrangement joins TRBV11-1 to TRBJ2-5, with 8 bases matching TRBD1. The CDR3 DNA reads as TGTGCCAGCAGCCGTCGAACAGGGGGAGTAGAGACCCAGTACTTC. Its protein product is CASSRRTGGVETQYF.